This T cell receptor (beta chain) emerged from a study of T cell responses to AZD1222 COVID-19 vaccine. Repertoires were generated with immunoSEQ multiplex PCR, while TCRdb's copy carries only in-frame clones and drops some. Altogether around 95,000 clones are present, about 89% being singletons, with the ten largest covering 4% to 5%. Germline CDR1 is SNHLY and CDR2 is FYNNEI. Trimming took 4 bases from V and 0 from J, leaving 7 bases between them. This CDR3 is built from 14 residues. The J gene is TRBJ2-1, the V gene TRBV2; D remains unclear. The source was peripheral blood, collected on day 0 of MenACWY control vaccination. The clonotype originates from an adult in good health. CDR3 DNA: TGTGCCAGCAGTGCGGTGAGCTCCTACAATGAGCAGTTCTTC. It yields the protein CASSAVSSYNEQFF.